Listed here is a single T cell receptor beta chain. Its matching antigen is unknown. This entry comes from a study of T-cell memory formation after mild COVID-19. Findings of the study overall: Researchers report contracting CD4+ clones mostly in CM and EM, with CD8+ clones in EMRA. Several responding clones turned up in pre-infection memory, indicating that cross-reactive memory may have taken part.

V was clipped by 6 bases and J by 5 bases, with 16 bases between them. Per the germline V gene, CDR1 is DFQATT and CDR2 is SNEGSKA (reference sequence). The CDR3 is 14 residues long. TCRdb itself ran the 5' RACE reads through MiXCR, one entry per CDR3 protein. Among about 340,000 distinct CDR3 sequences, more than 20% were seen once, and the ten largest hold under 15%. This TCR was sampled from an adult woman who had mild COVID-19 (a few samples of this study predate the infection). Cell type and time point are not known. J is TRBJ2-2 and V is TRBV20-1; D is possibly TRBD1 (5 bases). The sample comprised PBMCs or a T cell subset sorted from them (not recorded which). The CDR3 DNA is TGCAGTGCCAGGACACTTGTAGGGACCGGGGAGCTGTTTTTT. The encoded protein is CSARTLVGTGELFF.